One sample yielded the 17 T cell receptor beta chains listed below, sequenced in a study of identical twins. A single record per CDR3 protein comes from TCRdb applying MiXCR to the 5' RACE reads. The sample records about 200,000 distinct CDR3 sequences, 9.4% being singletons. Sequencing was carried out using memory (CD45RO+) T cells sorted from blood. These receptors were taken from a woman aged 18 to 35 in good health.

The chain couples TRBV14 to TRBJ2-1; D uncertain. The CDR3 has 13 amino acids. V shed 5 bases and J shed 2 bases, with 7 bases lying between them. Germline CDR1 reads SGHDN; CDR2 reads FVKESK. As DNA, the CDR3 is TGTGCCAGCAGCGGGCGGACCTACAATGAGCAGTTCTTC. This gives the protein CASSGRTYNEQFF.

The chain joins TRBV7-3 to TRBJ2-1; 11 bases are shared with TRBD2. The CDR3 totals 15 residues. Trimming took 5 bases from V and 7 from J; bases not matched to a gene: 7. Per the germline V gene, CDR1 is SGHTA and CDR2 is FQGTGA. The CDR3, as DNA: TGTGCCAGCAGCGCACTAGCGGGGGAAGATAATGAGCAGTTCTTC. Translation: CASSALAGEDNEQFF.

The V call is TRBV5-1, the J call TRBJ2-7; TRBD2 agrees at 8 bases. Germline V lookup: CDR1 SGHRS, CDR2 YFSETQ. The CDR3 has 14 amino acids. Losses at the gene ends were 4 bases for V and 4 bases for J; bases not matched to a gene: 7. The CDR3 coding sequence is TGCGCCAGCAGCAGAGCGGGAGATCAGTACGAGCAGTACTTC. Protein: CASSRAGDQYEQYF.

The J gene is TRBJ2-2, the V gene TRBV20-1; 10 positions match TRBD2. The CDR3 is made up of 15 amino acids. The V segment lost 5 bases and the J segment 7 bases; nucleotides outside the gene matches: 10. CDR1 and CDR2 from the germline V gene are DFQATT and SNEGSKA (reference sequence). CDR3 sequence: CSALRSGRALGELFF. In DNA, the CDR3 is TGCAGTGCTCTCCGAAGCGGGAGGGCCCTCGGGGAGCTGTTTTTT.

This CDR3 reads CASSEMTAAGYNEQFF. Written as DNA, the CDR3 is TGTGCCAGCAGTGAAATGACCGCCGCAGGTTACAATGAGCAGTTCTTC. The chain employs TRBV2 and TRBJ2-1; D not resolved. The CDR3 has 16 amino acids. Trimming took 2 bases from V and 4 from J, leaving 15 bases between them. The germline CDR1 and CDR2 sequences are SNHLY and FYNNEI.

This clonotype was detected ten times or more. The chain joins TRBV11-2 to TRBJ2-7; 7 nucleotides agree with TRBD1. The length of the CDR3 is 14 residues. Unmatched junction bases numbered 7, after V lost 6 bases and J lost 2 bases. Germline assignment: CDR1 SGHAT and CDR2 FQNNGV. DNA for the CDR3: TGTGCCAGCAGAAAATGGGACAGCGCCTACGAGCAGTACTTC. Its protein is CASRKWDSAYEQYF.

This clonotype was counted at least ten times. V is TRBV11-2 and J is TRBJ1-2; D possibly corresponds to TRBD1 (6 bases). The CDR3 runs 14 residues. V lost 4 bases and J lost 8, with 17 bases in between. In germline, CDR1 is SGHAT, CDR2 FQNNGV. The CDR3 DNA reads as TGTGCCAGCAGCTCCCGACAGGCCAAGTCCGGCTACACCTTC. Its protein is CASSSRQAKSGYTF. Combining the CDR3 with reference TRBV11-2 and TRBJ1-2 gives the whole variable domain EAGVAQSPRYKIIEKRQSVAFWCNPISGHATLYWYQQILGQGPKLLIQFQNNGVVDDSQLPKDRFSAERLKGVDSTLKIQPAKLEDSAVYLCASSSRQAKSGYTFGSGTRLTVV.

Many counts were recorded for this clonotype. V usage is TRBV20-1 and J usage is TRBJ2-7, with D possibly TRBD2 on 7 matching bases. This CDR3 comprises 14 residues. From germline, CDR1 is DFQATT and CDR2 SNEGSKA (reference sequence). V lost 0 bases to trimming and J lost 0 bases, with 9 bases between them. CDR3 nucleotides: TGCAGTGCTAGAGAAGGGGGGGTCTCCTACGAGCAGTACTTC. Translated: CSAREGGVSYEQYF.

The chain is built from TRBV6-2 or TRBV6-3 and TRBJ2-6; no clear D gene. This CDR3 has 15 residues. V was clipped by 6 bases and J by 0 bases, with 9 bases between them. Germline V CDR1 and CDR2: MNHEY, SVGEGT. CDR3 sequence reads: CASRDGLSGANVLTF. The CDR3 DNA sequence: TGTGCCAGCAGAGACGGGCTCTCTGGGGCCAACGTCCTGACTTTC.

The chain carries TRBV20-1 and TRBJ2-2; D perhaps matches TRBD2 (7 bases). This CDR3 has 14 residues. The V end lost 4 bases, the J end lost 6 bases, and 15 bases lay between the germline ends. The germline gives CDR1 DFQATT, CDR2 SNEGSKA (reference sequence). The CDR3 DNA follows: TGCAGTGCTAAACGGGGGGCGAGTCCCGGGGAGCTGTTTTTT. It translates to CSAKRGASPGELFF.

This clonotype came up a few times. The chain employs TRBV13 and TRBJ2-1, with D perhaps matching TRBD2 (5 bases). Deletions cut 5 bases from V and 3 bases from J, with 5 bases between. This CDR3 region has 12 residues. Germline V CDR1 and CDR2: PRHDT, FYEKMQ (reference sequence). In nucleotides, the CDR3 is TGTGCCAGCAGCGACTACTACAATGAGCAGTTCTTC. The encoded protein is CASSDYYNEQFF.

This clonotype was counted a few times. The genes are TRBV20-1 and TRBJ2-7, with D tentatively TRBD1 (6 bases). CDR3 length: 14 residues. The V gene's germline CDR1 is DFQATT and CDR2 SNEGSKA (reference sequence). The CDR3 DNA follows: TGCAGCGTAAGGACAGCCACGGTTCTAGGCGAGCAGTACTTC. Protein sequence: CSVRTATVLGEQYF.

Many counts were recorded for this clonotype. The chain links TRBV10-1 to TRBJ2-3; 7 nucleotides align to TRBD2. After removal of 8 bases from V and 4 bases from J, the junction contained 3 bases not matched to a gene. CDR3 length: 12 residues. Per the germline V gene, CDR1 is WNHNN and CDR2 is SYGVQD (reference sequence). CDR3 sequence reads: CASPRGADTQYF. DNA of the CDR3: TGCGCCAGCCCCCGGGGGGCAGATACGCAGTATTTT.

This clonotype was detected a few times. The chain is built from TRBV6-4 and TRBJ2-1; 8 bases fit TRBD2. V shed 6 bases, J shed 2 bases, and the junction held 6 bases outside the gene matches. The CDR3 covers 15 residues. Looked up from germline, CDR1 is MRHNA and CDR2 is SNTAGT. CDR3 nucleotide sequence: TGTGCCAGCAGCGCACTAGCGGACCCCTACAATGAGCAGTTCTTC. Translating it yields CASSALADPYNEQFF.

This clonotype was found many times. V and J are TRBV20-1 and TRBJ2-5, with TRBD1 identical over 10 bases. In germline, CDR1 is DFQATT, CDR2 SNEGSKA (reference sequence). V lost 6 bases and J lost 5; bases outside the gene matches: 12. CDR3 length: 15 residues. CDR3 sequence reads: CSATKGQGTRETQYF. CDR3 nucleotides: TGCAGTGCCACGAAGGGACAGGGGACGAGGGAGACCCAGTACTTC.

This clonotype was recorded at least ten times. V gene TRBV5-1 combines with J gene TRBJ2-3; TRBD1 or TRBD2 may be the D gene (5 bases each). Trimming pared 4 bases from V and 6 bases from J, leaving 21 bases between. The CDR3 contains 16 residues. Germline CDR1 SGHRS, CDR2 YFSETQ. In DNA form, the CDR3 reads TGCGCCAGCAGCCCAGATCCAGCAGGGACCAGCGATACGCAGTATTTT. Its translation: CASSPDPAGTSDTQYF. The full variable domain, its missing parts supplied by reference TRBV5-1 and TRBJ2-3, is KAGVTQTPRYLIKTRGQQVTLSCSPISGHRSVSWYQQTPGQGLQFLFEYFSETQRNKGNFPGRFSGRQFSNSRSEMNVSTLELGDSALYLCASSPDPAGTSDTQYFGPGTRLTVL.

The rearrangement uses TRBV6-1 and TRBJ1-1, with D perhaps matching TRBD1 (5 bases). The V end was cut by 6 bases, the J end by 2 bases, with 13 bases between. Germline loops: CDR1 MNHNS, CDR2 SASEGT. The length of the CDR3 is 14 residues. In nucleotides, the CDR3 is TGTGCCAGCAGCCCGACAGTTGCAAACACTGAAGCTTTCTTT. Amino acids: CASSPTVANTEAFF.